Presented here are 25 T cell receptor beta chains from one specimen sequenced in a study of T-cell memory formation after mild COVID-19. TCRdb analysed the 5' RACE reads with MiXCR anew, one entry per CDR3 protein. The sample carries 550,000 to 700,000 distinct CDR3 sequences, 17% recorded once. What was sequenced was PBMCs or a T cell subset sorted from them (not recorded which). All receptors come from an adult woman who had mild COVID-19 (a few samples of this study predate the infection). Cell type and time point are not known.

The chain has TRBV15 and TRBJ1-4; D is undetermined. The CDR3 is made up of 13 amino acids. The V and J ends lost 5 bases and 8 bases respectively, with 12 bases between them. From germline, CDR1 is LNHNV and CDR2 YYDKDF (reference sequence). The CDR3 is CATSERGREKLFF. CDR3 bases: TGTGCCACCAGCGAGCGCGGGCGGGAAAAACTGTTTTTT.

This clonotype was detected only a few times. This chain links TRBV5-1 with TRBJ1-2, with 7 bases lining up with TRBD1. CDR1 is SGHRS, CDR2 YFSETQ, per germline. This CDR3 spans 15 amino acids. The J segment lost 5 bases and the V segment lost 8 bases, leaving 15 bases of the junction unmatched. CDR3 DNA sequence: TGCGCCAGTCAACCCACAGCCGGACAGGCGTATGGCTACACCTTC. Protein sequence: CASQPTAGQAYGYTF.

The V and J genes are TRBV30 and TRBJ1-1; weak D call: TRBD1 (6 bases). In germline, CDR1 is GTSNPN, CDR2 SVGIG (reference sequence). CDR3 length: 12 residues. V was pared by 3 bases and J by 6 bases, with 11 bases between. This chain's CDR3 is CAWRQGLAEAFF. The DNA for the CDR3 is TGTGCCTGGAGGCAGGGGCTCGCTGAAGCTTTCTTT. Full variable domain (outside the CDR3, taken from reference TRBV30 and TRBJ1-1): SQTIHQWPATLVQPVGSPLSLECTVEGTSNPNLYWYRQAAGRGLQLLFYSVGIGQISSEVPQNLSASRPQDRQFILSSKKLLLSDSGFYLCAWRQGLAEAFFGQGTRLTVV.

The chain carries TRBV7-9 and TRBJ2-3; TRBD2 matches 9 bases. Looked up from germline, CDR1 is SEHNR and CDR2 is FQNEAQ (reference sequence). The J segment lost 3 bases and the V segment lost 5 bases, leaving 6 bases of the junction unmatched. This CDR3 spans 15 amino acids. The DNA of the CDR3 is TGTGCCAGCAGCCGGGCGGGAGGGCAGACAGATACGCAGTATTTT. This codes for CASSRAGGQTDTQYF.

The V call is TRBV7-2, the J call TRBJ1-1; maybe TRBD1 (5 bases). CDR1 is SGHTA, CDR2 FQGNSA, per germline. V shed 0 bases and J shed 4 bases, with 12 bases lying between them. This CDR3 region has 15 residues. CDR3 protein: CASSLARGVTTEAFF. The CDR3, as DNA: TGTGCCAGCAGCTTAGCGCGGGGCGTTACCACTGAAGCTTTCTTT.

This clonotype was seen a few times. The CDR3 region has the DNA TGTGCCATCCGGGCCTTAAGGACTAGCGGGTACAATGAGCAGTTCTTC. Residues: CAIRALRTSGYNEQFF. This chain connects TRBV6-2 or TRBV6-3 to TRBJ2-1; TRBD2 agrees at 11 bases. The CDR3 sequence is 16 residues long. V lost 10 bases to trimming and J lost 4 bases; unmatched junction nucleotides: 12. The germline V gene has CDR1 MNHEY and CDR2 SVGEGT.

V gene TRBV6-1 combines with J gene TRBJ1-5, with TRBD1 identical over 7 bases. V dropped 5 bases and J dropped 6; count of bases not matched to a gene: 10. Germline CDR1 reads MNHNS; CDR2 reads SASEGT. The CDR3 is 15 residues long. The CDR3 DNA reads as TGTGCCAGCAGTCCGCACAGGGGCCAGGGTCAGCCCCAGCATTTT. Translated: CASSPHRGQGQPQHF.

V gene TRBV19 combines with J gene TRBJ1-1, with no clear D. V lost 1 base and J 6 bases, leaving 12 bases between the germline ends. Germline assignment: CDR1 LNHDA and CDR2 SQIVND (reference sequence). The CDR3 extends over 14 amino acids. The CDR3 nucleotides are TGTGCCAGTAGTATAGGAGGGAGTGGGGCTGAAGCTTTCTTT. It yields the protein CASSIGGSGAEAFF.

The chain has TRBV7-3 and TRBJ1-2, with 9 bases matching TRBD1. Germline CDR1 reads SGHTA; CDR2 reads FQGTGA. CDR3 size: 15 residues. Losses at the gene ends were 5 bases for V and 8 bases for J; bases not matched to a gene: 12. The CDR3 loop is CASSIQQGAGEGYTF. CDR3 sequence (DNA): TGTGCCAGCAGCATCCAACAGGGGGCAGGGGAGGGCTACACCTTC.

This rearrangement joins TRBV7-2 to TRBJ2-7; D is tentatively TRBD1 or TRBD2 (5 bases each). The CDR3 runs 14 residues. CDR1 is SGHTA and CDR2 is FQGNSA in the germline V gene. Trimming cost V 5 bases and J 7 bases, with 18 bases left between them. CDR3 amino acids: CASSPRSGAREQYF. The CDR3 region has the DNA TGTGCCAGCAGCCCCAGGTCCGGGGCGAGGGAGCAGTACTTC. Supplemented by reference TRBV7-2 and TRBJ2-7, the full variable domain reads GAGVSQSPSNKVTEKGKDVELRCDPISGHTALYWYRQSLGQGLEFLIYFQGNSAPDKSGLPSDRFSAERTGGSVSTLTIQRTQQEDSAVYLCASSPRSGAREQYFGPGTRLTVT.

In this sample, this clonotype turned up a few times. The chain combines TRBV29-1 with TRBJ2-5; D is possibly TRBD1 (6 bases). The germline gives CDR1 SQVTM, CDR2 ANQGSEA. With 7 bases removed from V and 5 bases from J, the gap between germline ends came to 14 bases. This CDR3 has 12 residues. The CDR3 region is CSAATGTETQYF. The CDR3, as DNA: TGCAGCGCCGCCACAGGGACGGAGACCCAGTACTTC.

V and J are TRBV5-4 and TRBJ2-3; 14 bases are a match to TRBD2. Germline V gives CDR1 SGHNT, CDR2 YYREEE (reference sequence). CDR3 length equals 15 residues. J was trimmed by 6 bases and V by 9 bases; bases with no gene match: 9. CDR3 in amino acids: CATKTSGGAVDTQYF. Here the CDR3 DNA reads TGTGCCACCAAGACTAGCGGGGGGGCCGTGGATACGCAGTATTTT.

The chain has TRBV7-3 and TRBJ2-3, with TRBD2 identical over 8 bases. The length of the CDR3 is 17 residues. CDR1 SGHTA and CDR2 FQGTGA come from the germline V gene. With 2 bases clipped from V and 0 bases from J, the junction kept 7 bases outside the gene matches. The CDR3 is CASSLLGTSGSTDTQYF. The CDR3 region has the DNA TGTGCCAGCAGCTTATTAGGTACTAGCGGAAGCACAGATACGCAGTATTTT.

This clonotype was picked up a small number of times. The genes are TRBV6-2 or TRBV6-3 and TRBJ2-6; 11 positions match TRBD2. CDR3 length equals 17 residues. The V gene's germline CDR1 is MNHEY and CDR2 SVGEGT. V trimming: 6 bases; J trimming: 2 bases; junction bases outside the gene matches: 6. In DNA, the CDR3 is TGTGCCAGCAGCCGTTATAGCGGGAGGGCTGGGGCCAACGTCCTGACTTTC. Translation gives CASSRYSGRAGANVLTF.

This clonotype has ten or more counts. The chain joins TRBV7-9 to TRBJ2-5, with TRBD1 matching over 7 bases. The CDR3 has 17 residues. Trimming took 2 bases from V and 1 from J; bases not matched to a gene: 10. The germline V gene encodes CDR1 SEHNR and CDR2 FQNEAQ (reference sequence). CDR3 sequence (DNA): TGTGCCAGCAGCTTATTACTAGGACAGGAGTTCCAAGAGACCCAGTACTTC. This translates into CASSLLLGQEFQETQYF.

J is TRBJ2-2 and V is TRBV10-3; D is unclear. Trimming took 9 bases from V and 4 from J, leaving 15 bases between them. The CDR3 spans 14 residues. The germline gives CDR1 ENHRY, CDR2 SYGVKD. DNA for the CDR3: TGTGCCATAGCCGCTCTTTCGGGCACCGGGGAGCTGTTTTTT. Translation: CAIAALSGTGELFF.

The V gene is TRBV4-1, the J gene TRBJ2-7; TRBD2 is a possible D gene (5 bases). Germline V CDR1 and CDR2: MGHRA, YSYEKL. The V end was cut by 1 base, the J end by 0 bases, with 7 bases between. This CDR3 has 14 residues. The CDR3 loop reads CASSQGGNSYEQYF. In nucleotides, the CDR3 is TGCGCCAGCAGCCAAGGAGGGAACTCCTACGAGCAGTACTTC.

CDR3 in DNA: TGTGCCGTACAGGGTTGGAATGAGCAGTTCTTC. Its translation is CAVQGWNEQFF. The chain combines TRBV21-1 with TRBJ2-1; the table's D call, TRBD1, has no DNA check behind it. TRBV21-1 is given as a pseudogene. CDR3 size: 11 residues.

This clonotype was detected a few times. The V call is TRBV7-6, the J call TRBJ2-2; 11 bases fit TRBD1. Germline V lookup: CDR1 SGHVS, CDR2 FNYEAQ. The CDR3 sequence is 18 residues long. The V and J ends lost 2 bases and 7 bases, in that order; junction bases with no gene match: 12. CDR3 coding DNA: TGTGCCAGCAGCTTATGGCGAACCGGACAGGGGGCGAACGGGGAGCTGTTTTTT. Protein: CASSLWRTGQGANGELFF.

The V gene is TRBV9, the J gene TRBJ2-1; 9 nucleotides align to TRBD1. From germline, CDR1 is SGDLS and CDR2 YYNGEE. The CDR3 has 15 residues. Trimming cost V 2 bases and J 2 bases; bases outside gene matches: 2. CDR3 sequence: CASSVTGGPYNEQFF. The CDR3 DNA follows: TGTGCCAGCAGCGTTACAGGGGGCCCCTACAATGAGCAGTTCTTC.

The V and J genes are TRBV7-2 and TRBJ2-3; 10 bases agree with TRBD2. The junction had 11 bases not matched to a gene; V was cut back by 5 bases and J by 6 bases. The germline gives CDR1 SGHTA, CDR2 FQGNSA. The length of the CDR3 is 16 residues. The CDR3 DNA reads TGTGCCAGCAGCCCGCCATTAGCGGGGGGCGGGGATACGCAGTATTTT. Translating gives CASSPPLAGGGDTQYF.

This clonotype was detected only a few times. V gene TRBV3-1 combines with J gene TRBJ2-5; 9 bases line up with TRBD2. Germline V lookup: CDR1 LGHDT, CDR2 YNNKEL (reference sequence). V shed 4 bases, J shed 5 bases, and the junction held 14 bases outside the gene matches. The CDR3 spans 17 residues. The CDR3 region is CASSRGLAGNTWETQYF. The CDR3 region has the DNA TGTGCCAGCAGCCGAGGGCTAGCGGGGAACACCTGGGAGACCCAGTACTTC.

This sequence joins TRBV20-1 and TRBJ2-2; D is unclear. The CDR3 has 14 amino acids. Trimming shortened V by 0 bases and J by 5 bases, and 10 bases separated the two germline ends. Germline lookup yields CDR1 DFQATT and CDR2 SNEGSKA (reference sequence). The CDR3 sequence is CSARDRLGTGELFF. CDR3 coding DNA: TGCAGTGCTAGAGATCGCTTGGGTACCGGGGAGCTGTTTTTT.

The rearrangement links TRBV3-1 to TRBJ1-1, with D unclear. Germline CDR1 LGHDT, CDR2 YNNKEL (reference sequence). Trimming cost V 0 bases and J 2 bases, with 7 bases left between them. The CDR3 contains 14 residues. The CDR3 sequence is CASSQDLVNTEAFF. The CDR3 DNA reads as TGTGCCAGCAGCCAAGATCTGGTTAACACTGAAGCTTTCTTT.

V usage is TRBV24-1 and J usage is TRBJ1-5; maybe TRBD1 (6 bases). Germline V gene data show CDR1 as KGHDR and CDR2 as SFDVKD. This CDR3 spans 15 amino acids. V shed 4 bases and J shed 1 base, with 10 bases lying between them. The CDR3 region is CATSEAGASNQPQHF. Written as DNA, the CDR3 is TGTGCCACCAGTGAAGCAGGGGCGAGCAATCAGCCCCAGCATTTT.